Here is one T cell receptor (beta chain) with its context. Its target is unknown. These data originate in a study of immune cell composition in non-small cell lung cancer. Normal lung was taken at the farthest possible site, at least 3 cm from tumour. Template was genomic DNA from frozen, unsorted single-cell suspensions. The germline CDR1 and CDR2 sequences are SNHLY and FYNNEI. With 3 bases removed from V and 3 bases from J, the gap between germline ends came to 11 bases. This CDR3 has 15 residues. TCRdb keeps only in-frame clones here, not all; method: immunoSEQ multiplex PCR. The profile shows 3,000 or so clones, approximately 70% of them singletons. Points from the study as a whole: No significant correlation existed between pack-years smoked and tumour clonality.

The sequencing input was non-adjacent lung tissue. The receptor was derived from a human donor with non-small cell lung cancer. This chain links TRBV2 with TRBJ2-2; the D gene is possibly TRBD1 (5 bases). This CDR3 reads CASSERQTDTGELFF. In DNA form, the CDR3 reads TGTGCCAGCAGTGAGAGACAGACAGACACCGGGGAGCTGTTTTTT.